This T cell receptor (beta chain) was documented in a study of cytomegalovirus exposure and HLA in healthy donors. Study-wide results and caveats: Diagnosis of cytomegalovirus status made by the classifier reportedly showed high specificity and sensitivity.

As regards this clone: Its antigen is not known.

The data were produced by immunoSEQ multiplex PCR, yet TCRdb's version contains in-frame clones alone and is incomplete. The table lists some 130,000 clones, around 87% of them singletons. Per germline, CDR1 SGHAT and CDR2 FQNNGV. The CDR3 loop spans 13 amino acids. V shed 8 bases and J shed 2 bases, with 13 bases lying between them. The receptor was isolated from a woman younger than 30 in good health and CMV-seropositive. The V gene is TRBV11-2, the J gene TRBJ2-7; tentatively, D is TRBD1 (5 bases). Sequencing input: PBMCs. DNA of the CDR3: TGTGCCAGCCTTCGGGCAGGGACCTACGAGCAGTACTTC. Translating gives CASLRAGTYEQYF.